This T cell receptor (beta chain) was observed in a study of cytotoxic CD8 clonotypes in ibrutinib-treated CLL. As for the study in general: Responses: some 25 partial, 2 complete; after median around 64 months, about 15 stayed remitted, around twelve progressed. Whole-study findings and limits: Starting clonality was above that of age-matched healthy donors and tracked circulating CD8+ T-cell counts. Public clonotypes proved infrequent, and on treatment they shrank or remained steady.

Genomic DNA in an amount of approximately 2 micrograms was extracted from cryopreserved PBMCs and used for the preparation of TCR beta libraries. The germline gives CDR1 SGHRS, CDR2 YFSETQ. V lost 5 bases, J lost 0 bases, and 9 bases lay in between. The CDR3 consists of 13 residues. The table came from immunoSEQ multiplex PCR; TCRdb's copy has only in-frame clones and leaves some out. Of 250,000 to 350,000 clones listed, roughly three quarters are singletons. Turning to this clone: The antigen is undetermined.

The rearrangement uses TRBV5-1 and TRBJ2-7, with D possibly matching TRBD1 (5 bases). Sequencing was performed on PBMCs, taken at disease progression, from a patient treated with ibrutinib. The clonotype originates from a human donor with chronic lymphocytic leukemia. The CDR3 DNA sequence: TGCGCCAGCAGGGTCAGGGCCTCCTACGAGCAGTACTTC. Its protein product is CASRVRASYEQYF.